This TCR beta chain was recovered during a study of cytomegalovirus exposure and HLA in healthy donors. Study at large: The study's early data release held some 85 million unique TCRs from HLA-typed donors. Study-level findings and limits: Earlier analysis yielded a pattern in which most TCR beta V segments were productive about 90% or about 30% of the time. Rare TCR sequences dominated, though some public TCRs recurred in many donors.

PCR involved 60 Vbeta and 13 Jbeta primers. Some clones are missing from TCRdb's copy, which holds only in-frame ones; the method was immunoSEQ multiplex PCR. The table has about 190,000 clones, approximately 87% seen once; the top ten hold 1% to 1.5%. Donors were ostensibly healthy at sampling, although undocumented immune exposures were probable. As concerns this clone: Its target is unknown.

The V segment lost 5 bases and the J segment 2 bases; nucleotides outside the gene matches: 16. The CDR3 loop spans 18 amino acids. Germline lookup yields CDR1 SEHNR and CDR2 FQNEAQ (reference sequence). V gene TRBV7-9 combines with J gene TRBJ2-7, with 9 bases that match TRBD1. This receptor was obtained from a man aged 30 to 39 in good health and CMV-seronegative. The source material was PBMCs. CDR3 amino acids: CASSREASTGQGAYEQYF. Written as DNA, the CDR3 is TGTGCCAGCAGCCGAGAAGCTAGTACGGGACAGGGCGCCTACGAGCAGTACTTC.